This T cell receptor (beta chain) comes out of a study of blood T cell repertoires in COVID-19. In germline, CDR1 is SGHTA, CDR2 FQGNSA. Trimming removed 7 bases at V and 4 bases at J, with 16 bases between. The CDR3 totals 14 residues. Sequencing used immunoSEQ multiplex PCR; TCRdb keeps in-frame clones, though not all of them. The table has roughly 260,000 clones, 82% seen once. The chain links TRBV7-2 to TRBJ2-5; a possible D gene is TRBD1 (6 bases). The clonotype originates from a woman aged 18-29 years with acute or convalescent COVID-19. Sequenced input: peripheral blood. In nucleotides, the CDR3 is TGTGCCAGCAACAGCCTTCAGGGGCCAGAGACCCAGTACTTC. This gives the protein CASNSLQGPETQYF.